The source of this T cell receptor (beta chain) is a study of shared clonotypes between healthy human individuals. Notes on this clone: Its antigen is not identified.

Overall study findings and caveats: Inspection by rarefaction showed sorted-subset sequencing to be incomplete despite large depth. Across a handful of donors, naive CD4 shared roughly 5%, naive CD8 around 3.8%, memory CD4 roughly 2.2%, memory CD8 0.4%.

The authors loaded roughly 180 ng DNA, 28,000 or so T cell genomes, into sorted-subset replicate PCRs. Method: immunoSEQ multiplex PCR; TCRdb's copy keeps in-frame clones and lacks some. Here the sample spans a few million clones, about 94% being singletons. Terminally differentiated effector memory CD45RA+ cells were excluded from the naive CD8 cells, which were CD45RO-negative and positively selected for CCR7. Germline V lookup: CDR1 LNHDA, CDR2 SQIVND (reference sequence). Trimming cost V 3 bases and J 5 bases, with 11 bases left between them. CDR3 length: 13 amino acids. What was sequenced was naive CD8+ T cells from PBMCs. V gene TRBV19 combines with J gene TRBJ2-7; D call uncertain. The clonotype comes from a man younger than 30 in good health. Some clones in this sample may be carry-over from other donors' samples. CDR3 region: CASSIVVGNEQYF. The DNA of the CDR3 is TGTGCCAGTAGTATCGTGGTGGGAAACGAGCAGTACTTC.